The 9 T cell receptor beta chains below were found in one sample sequenced in a study of T cell responses to AZD1222 COVID-19 vaccine. The method was immunoSEQ multiplex PCR; TCRdb's version includes in-frame clones alone and lacks a portion of them. The data contain over 100,000 clones, 65% to 90% of them singletons. Sequencing was performed on peripheral blood, taken on day 0 of AZD1222 vaccination. The receptor source for this set is an adult in good health.

J is TRBJ2-7 and V is TRBV7-8; no firm D call. V lost 3 bases, J lost 6 bases, and 9 bases lay in between. The germline CDR1 and CDR2 sequences are SGHVS and FQNEAQ. The CDR3 is 12 amino acids. The CDR3 coding sequence is TGTGCCAGCAGCTTCGACACGGTCGAGCAGTACTTC. Its protein product is CASSFDTVEQYF.

The chain uses TRBV6-5 and TRBJ1-1; D gene uncertain. V was pared by 7 bases and J by 4 bases, with 10 bases between. Germline V lookup: CDR1 MNHEY, CDR2 SVGAGI. CDR3 length: 12 residues. CDR3 bases: TGTGCCAGCATCCGTCGTGGCACTGAAGCTTTCTTT. Translation gives CASIRRGTEAFF.

The chain recombines TRBV28 with TRBJ1-3; D may be TRBD1 (6 bases). The CDR3 is made up of 16 amino acids. Germline V gene lookup returns CDR1 MDHEN and CDR2 SYDVKM. V lost 8 bases, J lost 4 bases, and 21 bases lay in between. DNA for the CDR3: TGTGCCAGCTCCTCCCTCGACAGGTCGGTCGGAAACACCATATATTTT. Its translation is CASSSLDRSVGNTIYF.

This chain uses TRBV7-8 with TRBJ1-4, with TRBD1 as a possible D gene (6 bases). V lost 5 bases to trimming and J lost 5 bases, with 12 bases between them. The CDR3 extends over 14 amino acids. In germline, CDR1 is SGHVS, CDR2 FQNEAQ. The CDR3 nucleotides are TGTGCCAGCAGCCGGACAGATTTCAATGAAAAACTGTTTTTT. As protein: CASSRTDFNEKLFF.

The chain couples TRBV7-9 to TRBJ1-1, with D unresolved. The germline gives CDR1 SEHNR, CDR2 FQNEAQ (reference sequence). V was clipped by 0 bases and J by 4 bases, with 6 bases between them. The CDR3 runs 13 residues. The CDR3 loop reads CASSLALGTEAFF. CDR3 nucleotide sequence: TGTGCCAGCAGCTTAGCCCTCGGCACTGAAGCTTTCTTT.

The V and J genes are TRBV5-1 and TRBJ2-5; D uncertain. The CDR3 has 13 residues. V lost 4 bases to trimming and J lost 4 bases, with 11 bases between them. Germline CDR1 is SGHRS and CDR2 is YFSETQ. CDR3 sequence (DNA): TGCGCCAGCAGCCAGGAAGCGATAGAGACCCAGTACTTC. Protein sequence: CASSQEAIETQYF.

The chain has TRBV9 and TRBJ1-4, with D possibly matching TRBD1 (5 bases). V dropped 3 bases and J dropped 8 bases, with 14 bases sitting between them. The CDR3 contains 14 residues. Germline-derived CDR1 and CDR2 are SGDLS and YYNGEE. The CDR3 here is CASSEGTRDEKLFF. The CDR3 DNA is TGTGCCAGCAGCGAAGGCACAAGGGACGAAAAACTGTTTTTT.

This clone is a singleton in its sample. The rearrangement uses TRBV6-5 and TRBJ1-2; D not resolved. This CDR3 contains 12 residues. The V gene's germline CDR1 is MNHEY and CDR2 SVGAGI. With 6 bases removed from V and 5 bases from J, the gap between germline ends came to 10 bases. For the CDR3, the DNA is TGTGCCAGCAGAGGCCAGGATTATGGCTACACCTTC. Translated: CASRGQDYGYTF.

The table lists this clone with a count of one. The chain uses TRBV2 and TRBJ1-4, with 7 bases fitting TRBD1. Germline V gives CDR1 SNHLY, CDR2 FYNNEI. With 7 bases clipped from V and 5 bases from J, the junction kept 7 bases outside the gene matches. The CDR3 has 14 amino acids. This chain's CDR3 is CASKPRGANEKLFF. Here the CDR3 DNA reads TGTGCCAGCAAGCCCAGGGGGGCGAATGAAAAACTGTTTTTT. Full variable domain (outside the CDR3, taken from reference TRBV2 and TRBJ1-4): EPEVTQTPSHQVTQMGQEVILRCVPISNHLYFYWYRQILGQKVEFLVSFYNNEISEKSEIFDDQFSVERPDGSNFTLKIRSTKLEDSAMYFCASKPRGANEKLFFGSGTQLSVL.